This entry lists 32 T cell receptor beta chains sequenced from one sample in a study of siplizumab effects on memory and regulatory T cells (dated by TCRdb to the late 2010s). The receptor library was made with the immunoSEQ multiplex PCR assay. TCRdb obtained this table from immuneACCESS and retained in-frame rearrangements with V and J assigned. These tables miss some clones; where compared with another copy, unresolved V genes account for less than half of the shortfall, and the remainder is unexplained. The sample contains about 91,000 clones, 96% of them found a single time. The leading ten clones occupy approximately 0.031% of the sample. Input material: naive CD4+ T cells sorted from blood. The cell subset or site label, read with the paper, signifies: unstimulated naive T cells. The source of these receptors is a human donor in good health.

This clone came up once. The CDR3 coding sequence is TGTGCCTGGATTAGGAAAGGCCAGCATTTT. Translating gives CAWIRKGQHF. The J gene is TRBJ1-5, the V gene TRBV30; D is unresolved. Between the trimmed V and J ends, which lost 4 bases and 12 bases, there was a span of 10 bases. The CDR3 is 10 residues long. CDR1 and CDR2 from the germline V gene are GTSNPN and SVGIG (reference sequence).

The chain is built from TRBV2 and TRBJ1-5; 7 positions match TRBD1. Germline loops: CDR1 SNHLY, CDR2 FYNNEI. The CDR3 is made up of 15 amino acids. The V segment lost 5 bases and the J segment 1 base; nucleotides outside the gene matches: 5. The CDR3 reads CASSSGTESNQPQHF. CDR3 in DNA: TGTGCCAGCAGTTCCGGGACAGAAAGCAATCAGCCCCAGCATTTT.

The J gene is TRBJ2-5, the V gene TRBV4-1; perhaps D is TRBD1 or TRBD2 (5 bases each). CDR1 is MGHRA, CDR2 YSYEKL, per germline. The CDR3 length is 14 residues. V was pared by 1 base and J by 1 base, with 7 bases between. CDR3 loop: CASSQGDAQETQYF. For the CDR3, the DNA is TGCGCCAGCAGCCAAGGGGACGCCCAAGAGACCCAGTACTTC.

V usage is TRBV11-3 and J usage is TRBJ2-7, with 9 bases that match TRBD1. The trim removed 5 bases at V and 3 bases at J, leaving 5 bases unmatched. The CDR3 is 14 residues long. The germline V gene encodes CDR1 SGHNT and CDR2 YENEEA. The CDR3 bases are TGTGCCAGCAGCCCCCGGGACAGGGACTACGAGCAGTACTTC. It encodes CASSPRDRDYEQYF.

The chain carries TRBV5-1 and TRBJ2-7; 8 bases are shared with TRBD1. Germline-derived CDR1 and CDR2 are SGHRS and YFSETQ. CDR3 length: 16 amino acids. With 2 bases clipped from V and 3 bases from J, the junction kept 10 bases outside the gene matches. DNA of the CDR3: TGCGCCAGCAGCTTAGGGGCAGGGGGCGCTATCTACGAGCAGTACTTC. This gives the protein CASSLGAGGAIYEQYF.

The chain carries TRBV18 and TRBJ2-5; D unresolved. The V gene's germline CDR1 is KGHSH and CDR2 LQKENI. The V gene lost 1 base and the J gene lost 2 bases, with 5 bases spanning the gap. The CDR3 runs to 13 residues. The CDR3 spells CASSPLAQETQYF. The CDR3 coding sequence is TGTGCCAGCTCACCACTAGCTCAAGAGACCCAGTACTTC.

The chain uses TRBV29-1 and TRBJ1-4; D is uncertain. The V end lost 7 bases, the J end lost 8 bases, and 14 bases lay between the germline ends. Germline V lookup: CDR1 SQVTM, CDR2 ANQGSEA. This CDR3 has 12 amino acids. The CDR3 DNA is TGCAGCGCCGGGGTTGGACCCGAAAAACTGTTTTTT. The encoded protein is CSAGVGPEKLFF.

V is TRBV5-6 and J is TRBJ2-2, with D maybe TRBD2 (6 bases). The CDR3 sequence is 17 residues long. Trimming shortened V by 0 bases and J by 0 bases, and 12 bases separated the two germline ends. In germline, CDR1 is SGHDT, CDR2 YYEEEE. CDR3 DNA sequence: TGTGCCAGCAGCTTGGGGGGAGGCATCTCGAACACCGGGGAGCTGTTTTTT. It is translated as CASSLGGGISNTGELFF.

CDR3 sequence: CASTLSRGTEAFF. CDR3 DNA sequence: TGTGCCAGCACCCTCTCAAGGGGCACTGAAGCTTTCTTT. This chain links TRBV7-2 with TRBJ1-1, with D perhaps matching TRBD1 (5 bases). V lost 7 bases to trimming and J lost 4 bases, with 13 bases between them. The CDR3 length is 13 residues. The germline V gene encodes CDR1 SGHTA and CDR2 FQGNSA. The whole variable domain, filled in from reference TRBV7-2 and TRBJ1-1, reads GAGVSQSPSNKVTEKGKDVELRCDPISGHTALYWYRQSLGQGLEFLIYFQGNSAPDKSGLPSDRFSAERTGGSVSTLTIQRTQQEDSAVYLCASTLSRGTEAFFGQGTRLTVV.

The V gene is TRBV19, the J gene TRBJ1-2; 9 bases are shared with TRBD1. The CDR3 extends over 14 amino acids. Germline values: CDR1 LNHDA, CDR2 SQIVND (reference sequence). The V gene end was trimmed by 5 bases and the J gene end by 6 bases; junction bases not matched to a gene: 7. The chain's CDR3 is CASSPAGTGNGYTF. The CDR3 DNA is TGTGCCAGTAGTCCGGCCGGGACAGGGAATGGCTACACCTTC.

V usage is TRBV6-1 and J usage is TRBJ2-1; a weak D match, TRBD2 (6 bases). Germline V gene data show CDR1 as MNHNS and CDR2 as SASEGT. The CDR3 has 15 amino acids. V lost 6 bases and J lost 4, with 16 bases in between. The CDR3 here is CASSPSPGLYNEQFF. CDR3 sequence (DNA): TGTGCCAGCAGCCCGTCCCCGGGACTTTACAATGAGCAGTTCTTC.

The chain links TRBV11-2 to TRBJ2-7; D may be TRBD2 (5 bases). This CDR3 contains 15 residues. Germline assignment: CDR1 SGHAT and CDR2 FQNNGV. V was clipped by 3 bases and J by 2 bases, with 14 bases between them. The CDR3 is CASSFRPEETYEQYF. CDR3 nucleotides: TGTGCCAGCAGCTTCCGGCCGGAGGAGACCTACGAGCAGTACTTC.

V is TRBV4-2 and J is TRBJ2-7, with a tentative D call TRBD2 (6 bases). Germline CDR1 LGHNA, CDR2 YNFKEQ. The CDR3 contains 16 residues. Trimming left V 1 base short and J 2 bases short, with 15 bases between. The CDR3 DNA reads as TGTGCCAGCAGCCAAGGGAGGGCAGGAGACACCTACGAGCAGTACTTC. This codes for CASSQGRAGDTYEQYF.

The rearrangement links TRBV6-1 to TRBJ2-3; the match to TRBD2 covers 9 bases. The CDR3 has 15 amino acids. The germline gives CDR1 MNHNS, CDR2 SASEGT. Trimming at V came to 2 bases and at J to 4 bases, leaving 4 bases not matched to a gene. CDR3 nucleotides: TGTGCCAGCAGTGAACGCGGGGGGGAGGCAGATACGCAGTATTTT. This sequence encodes CASSERGGEADTQYF.

The rearrangement uses TRBV28 and TRBJ2-3, with TRBD1 matching 7 bases. Germline CDR1 and CDR2: MDHEN and SYDVKM. There are 16 residues in the CDR3. The V gene end was trimmed by 4 bases and the J gene end by 0 bases; junction bases not matched to a gene: 7. CDR3 DNA sequence: TGTGCCAGCAGTTCCAGGACAGGAGGAAGCACAGATACGCAGTATTTT. Translated, it gives CASSSRTGGSTDTQYF.

CDR3 loop: CASSYSSGTGNEKLFF. The CDR3 DNA reads as TGTGCCAGCAGTTACTCCAGCGGGACAGGGAACGAAAAACTGTTTTTT. The rearrangement joins TRBV6-5 to TRBJ1-4; the match to TRBD1 covers 9 bases. Germline CDR1 MNHEY, CDR2 SVGAGI. The CDR3 is 16 residues long. With V trimmed by 0 bases and J by 8 bases, 7 bases remained unmatched.

The V gene is TRBV10-3, the J gene TRBJ2-7, with TRBD1 as a possible D gene (5 bases). V was cut by 0 bases and J by 4 bases, with 10 bases left in between. Per germline, CDR1 ENHRY and CDR2 SYGVKD. CDR3 length: 14 amino acids. CDR3 amino acids: CAISESTGRYEQYF. In DNA form, the CDR3 reads TGTGCCATCAGTGAGTCAACAGGAAGGTACGAGCAGTACTTC.

The chain uses TRBV9 and TRBJ1-6; no definite D call. Per germline, CDR1 SGDLS and CDR2 YYNGEE. V dropped 0 bases and J dropped 6 bases, with 10 bases sitting between them. CDR3 size: 15 residues. CDR3 nucleotide sequence: TGTGCCAGCAGCGTAGATCTGGTGGGTAATTCACCCCTCCACTTT. As protein: CASSVDLVGNSPLHF.

The V call is TRBV5-1, the J call TRBJ2-5, with D possibly being TRBD2 (5 bases). The CDR3 has 12 amino acids. Germline lookup yields CDR1 SGHRS and CDR2 YFSETQ. V was clipped by 4 bases and J by 5 bases, with 9 bases between them. CDR3 residues: CASSLPGETQYF. DNA for the CDR3: TGCGCCAGCAGCCTGCCGGGGGAGACCCAGTACTTC.

With respect to this clone: This sample includes further DNA sequences coding for the same CDR3. The chain uses TRBV5-1 and TRBJ2-3; D gene ambiguous. V was clipped by 0 bases and J by 3 bases, with 5 bases between them. The CDR3 is made up of 13 amino acids. Germline V gives CDR1 SGHRS, CDR2 YFSETQ. CDR3 DNA: TGCGCCAGCAGCTTGGTGGGAACAGATACGCAGTATTTT. Translation gives CASSLVGTDTQYF.

The chain combines TRBV18 with TRBJ1-1, with D unclear. The CDR3 runs to 13 residues. The V end lost 4 bases, the J end lost 2 bases, and 8 bases lay between the germline ends. Germline values: CDR1 KGHSH, CDR2 LQKENI. The chain's CDR3 is CASSLGINTEAFF. CDR3 coding DNA: TGTGCCAGCTCACTGGGTATTAACACTGAAGCTTTCTTT.

The chain combines TRBV28 with TRBJ1-2; 7 nucleotides line up with TRBD1. In germline, CDR1 is MDHEN, CDR2 SYDVKM. The CDR3 runs 14 residues. The V segment lost 3 bases and the J segment 8 bases; nucleotides outside the gene matches: 9. This CDR3 reads CASSLEQGWIGYTF. CDR3 nucleotides: TGTGCCAGCAGTTTGGAACAGGGGTGGATAGGCTACACCTTC.

In its sample, this clone was seen once. This chain connects TRBV28 to TRBJ2-3; perhaps TRBD2 as D (5 bases). CDR3 length: 11 amino acids. Trimming left V 5 bases short and J 5 bases short, with 5 bases between. The germline V gene has CDR1 MDHEN and CDR2 SYDVKM. The chain's CDR3 is CASSEGDTQYF. DNA for the CDR3: TGTGCCAGCAGTGAGGGAGATACGCAGTATTTT. The whole variable domain, filled in from reference TRBV28 and TRBJ2-3, reads DVKVTQSSRYLVKRTGEKVFLECVQDMDHENMFWYRQDPGLGLRLIYFSYDVKMKEKGDIPEGYSVSREKKERFSLILESASTNQTSMYLCASSEGDTQYFGPGTRLTVL.

The chain joins TRBV5-8 to TRBJ1-2, with 7 bases identical to TRBD1. The CDR3 consists of 12 residues. Germline values: CDR1 SGHTS, CDR2 YDEGEE. The trim removed 6 bases at V and 5 bases at J, leaving 4 bases unmatched. The CDR3 nucleotides read TGTGCCAGCACCTCGACAGGGTATGGCTACACCTTC. As protein: CASTSTGYGYTF.

This clone was detected a few times. V gene TRBV5-4 combines with J gene TRBJ1-2, with D perhaps TRBD1 (6 bases). CDR1 and CDR2 from the germline V gene are SGHNT and YYREEE (reference sequence). V shed 2 bases and J shed 2 bases, with 7 bases lying between them. The CDR3 length is 13 residues. The CDR3: CASSFDRNYGYTF. The CDR3, as DNA: TGTGCCAGCAGCTTCGACAGGAACTATGGCTACACCTTC.

The chain employs TRBV5-1 and TRBJ2-1; 13 bases are shared with TRBD2. The CDR3 runs to 15 residues. CDR1 is SGHRS and CDR2 is YFSETQ in the germline V gene. Trimming removed 4 bases from V and 4 bases from J; junction bases left unmatched: 2. CDR3 residues: CASSMTSGGYNEQFF. The CDR3 nucleotides read TGCGCCAGCAGCATGACTAGCGGGGGGTACAATGAGCAGTTCTTC.

The chain employs TRBV18 and TRBJ1-1, with 8 bases lining up with TRBD1. J was trimmed by 8 bases and V by 3 bases; bases with no gene match: 11. The CDR3 length is 15 residues. Germline V lookup: CDR1 KGHSH, CDR2 LQKENI. For the CDR3, the DNA is TGTGCCAGCTCACCCCCGGGACAGGCAGACCAAGAAGCTTTCTTT. Its translation: CASSPPGQADQEAFF.

The rearrangement joins TRBV19 to TRBJ1-5; 9 bases are shared with TRBD1. The CDR3 has 17 amino acids. V lost 7 bases to trimming and J lost 0 bases; unmatched junction nucleotides: 10. Germline CDR1 LNHDA, CDR2 SQIVND (reference sequence). The CDR3 reads CASTLDRGTYSNQPQHF. For the CDR3, the DNA is TGTGCCAGTACGCTGGACAGGGGAACTTATAGCAATCAGCCCCAGCATTTT.

The V gene is TRBV5-1, the J gene TRBJ1-6, with D perhaps matching TRBD1 (6 bases). V lost 7 bases, J lost 0 bases, and 17 bases lay in between. Looked up from germline, CDR1 is SGHRS and CDR2 is YFSETQ. There are 17 residues in the CDR3. The CDR3 sequence: CASSREGESSYNSPLHF. The CDR3 bases are TGCGCCAGCTCCCGGGAGGGGGAGAGCTCCTATAATTCACCCCTCCACTTT.

This rearrangement joins TRBV6-5 to TRBJ2-2; 8 bases fit TRBD1. Germline CDR1 is MNHEY and CDR2 is SVGAGI. Trimming cost V 0 bases and J 8 bases; bases outside gene matches: 5. The CDR3 contains 15 residues. This chain's CDR3 is CASSYSGTGVGELFF. In nucleotides, the CDR3 is TGTGCCAGCAGTTACTCCGGGACAGGAGTGGGGGAGCTGTTTTTT.

This chain connects TRBV6-4 to TRBJ2-1; D is perhaps TRBD1 (6 bases). The CDR3 contains 13 residues. The V end lost 3 bases, the J end lost 5 bases, and 8 bases lay between the germline ends. CDR1 and CDR2 (germline): MRHNA, SNTAGT. The CDR3 DNA is TGTGCCAGCAGTGAACAGGGCAACAATGAGCAGTTCTTC. It translates to CASSEQGNNEQFF.

CDR3 sequence (DNA): TGTGCCACCAAAATAGCGGGGGCGAACAATGAGCAGTTCTTC. Translation: CATKIAGANNEQFF. This chain connects TRBV14 to TRBJ2-1; 9 nucleotides agree with TRBD2. Germline CDR1 reads SGHDN; CDR2 reads FVKESK. V shed 10 bases and J 5 bases; nucleotides not matched to a gene: 9. The CDR3 contains 14 residues.